A single sample gave rise to the 12 T cell receptor beta chains below, sequenced in a study of metastatic and nonmetastatic thyroid tumors. TCRdb re-analyzed the PCR reads using MiXCR. The repertoire has roughly 15,000 clones, more than 20% of them found once; the top ten carry 6% to 8.5%. Every patient was untreated before thyroid surgery. Sequenced sample: tumor tissue. The receptors come from a female donor with papillary thyroid cancer or a benign thyroid nodule (not recorded which). Some clones in this sample may be carry-over from other donors' samples.

This clone is termed medium-sized. V and J are TRBV3-1 and TRBJ2-1; D call uncertain. CDR1 and CDR2 (germline): LGHDT, YNNKEL (reference sequence). The CDR3 consists of 16 residues. Trimming removed 0 bases at V and 6 bases at J, with 15 bases between. DNA for the CDR3: TGTGCCAGCAGCCAAGAGGGTGCCCCTCTGTCCAATGAGCAGTTCTTC. It encodes CASSQEGAPLSNEQFF.

This clone is termed medium-sized. In the same sample, other DNA sequences code for this CDR3. In DNA, the CDR3 is TGTGCCAGCAGTCCCCGGTCCGGGACAGGGGGCTCTGGCTACACCTTC. This codes for CASSPRSGTGGSGYTF. V usage is TRBV27 and J usage is TRBJ1-2, with 12 bases matching TRBD1. J was trimmed by 7 bases and V by 5 bases; bases with no gene match: 11. The CDR3 length is 16 residues. Germline V gives CDR1 MNHEY, CDR2 SMNVEV (reference sequence).

This clone was counted between two and nine times. This rearrangement joins TRBV6-1 to TRBJ2-7, with D perhaps being TRBD1 or TRBD2 (5 bases each). The CDR3 is 16 amino acids. V was trimmed by 6 bases and J by 1 base, leaving 19 bases between them. The V gene's germline CDR1 is MNHNS and CDR2 SASEGT. CDR3 DNA: TGTGCCAGCAGGGGCCCGTATGAGGGGCGGTCCTACGAGCAGTACTTC. As protein: CASRGPYEGRSYEQYF.

This clone was seen at least ten times. J is TRBJ2-3 and V is TRBV4-2; perhaps TRBD2 as D (6 bases). V dropped 4 bases and J dropped 2 bases, with 16 bases sitting between them. This CDR3 comprises 16 residues. Germline loops: CDR1 LGHNA, CDR2 YNFKEQ. CDR3 region: CASSRLLAGITDTQYF. CDR3 nucleotides: TGTGCCAGCAGCCGCCTCCTGGCGGGAATCACAGATACGCAGTATTTT.

This clone was recorded a few times. A junction boundary mismatches the germline segment, possibly from a read error. The chain links TRBV2 to TRBJ2-6, with D perhaps given as TRBD1 or TRBD2 (6 bases each). This CDR3 has 15 amino acids. Germline CDR1 is SNHLY and CDR2 is FYNNEI. DNA of the CDR3: TGTGTCAGCAGATTCACAGGGACTGGGGCCAACGTCCCGACTTTC. Its translation is CVSRFTGTGANVPTF.

Only a few counts were recorded for this clone. The V call is TRBV28, the J call TRBJ2-7, with a tentative D call TRBD1 (5 bases). Trimming removed 6 bases at V and 4 bases at J, with 19 bases between. CDR1 is MDHEN and CDR2 is SYDVKM in the germline V gene. The CDR3 loop spans 15 amino acids. CDR3 sequence (DNA): TGTGCCAGCAGGTTTGACAGCTCCTCTACGTACGAGCAGTACTTC. It translates to CASRFDSSSTYEQYF.

This chain connects TRBV7-8 to TRBJ2-5, with 10 nucleotides matching TRBD2. Looked up from germline, CDR1 is SGHVS and CDR2 is FQNEAQ. With 1 base clipped from V and 0 bases from J, the junction kept 5 bases outside the gene matches. CDR3 size: 17 residues. The CDR3 region is CASSLGLAGVHQETQYF. The DNA for the CDR3 is TGTGCCAGCAGCTTAGGGCTAGCGGGGGTTCACCAAGAGACCCAGTACTTC.

Ten or more counts support this clone. The rearrangement links TRBV20-1 to TRBJ1-1; 7 bases fit TRBD1. J was trimmed by 4 bases and V by 5 bases; bases with no gene match: 4. Germline V CDR1 and CDR2: DFQATT, SNEGSKA (reference sequence). This CDR3 contains 12 residues. The CDR3 DNA sequence: TGCAGTGCTTTAGACAGGGCCACTGAAGCTTTCTTT. Amino acids: CSALDRATEAFF.

By sample fraction, this clone is medium-sized (0.01 to 0.1%). The chain joins TRBV6-5 to TRBJ1-1; no reliable D call. Germline V gene lookup returns CDR1 MNHEY and CDR2 SVGAGI. V lost 2 bases and J lost 1, with 5 bases in between. The CDR3 has 13 amino acids. CDR3 sequence: CASSYARNTEAFF. The CDR3 DNA reads as TGTGCCAGCAGTTACGCAAGGAACACTGAAGCTTTCTTT.

This clone has at least ten counts. The rearrangement links TRBV19 to TRBJ2-1, with D possibly matching TRBD2 (6 bases). Trimming pared 11 bases from V and 7 bases from J, leaving 18 bases between. CDR3 length: 13 amino acids. Germline values: CDR1 LNHDA, CDR2 SQIVND (reference sequence). CDR3 DNA sequence: TGTGCCGCGCGGGACCTTGAGAGGAATGAGCAGTTCTTC. Translation gives CAARDLERNEQFF.

This clone was observed at least ten times. The genes are TRBV30 and TRBJ2-1; 9 bases line up with TRBD1. CDR3 length: 15 amino acids. Germline CDR1 and CDR2: GTSNPN and SVGIG (reference sequence). J was trimmed by 3 bases and V by 2 bases; bases with no gene match: 5. The CDR3 DNA sequence: TGTGCCTGGAGTAGTCGGGACAGGGACTACAATGAGCAGTTCTTC. This translates into CAWSSRDRDYNEQFF.

This clone is medium-sized within its sample. The chain employs TRBV6-1 and TRBJ2-7, with a weak D call TRBD1 (6 bases). Germline-derived CDR1 and CDR2 are MNHNS and SASEGT. The CDR3 length is 13 residues. With 7 bases removed from V and 7 bases from J, the gap between germline ends came to 17 bases. For the CDR3, the DNA is TGTGCCAGCATCTCCAGGGGAAACGGGGAGCAGTACTTC. It translates to CASISRGNGEQYF.